This TCR beta chain was identified during a study of OX40 agonist ivuxolimab in advanced cancers. At the level of the study: Averaging roughly 60 years in age, with a range of roughly 20 to 90, the cohort was 65% to 90% male. Eligibility rules accepted prior anti-PD-1, anti-PD-L1 or anti-CTLA-4 therapy, and around 40% had some.

Method: immunoSEQ multiplex PCR; TCRdb's copy keeps in-frame clones and lacks some. Of tens of thousands of clones in the sample, about 83% were seen once. People who had autoimmune disease history or systemic immunosuppression were excluded. Between the trimmed V and J ends, which lost 3 bases and 0 bases, there was a span of 13 bases. Germline assignment: CDR1 SGHDT and CDR2 YYEEEE. CDR3 size: 16 residues. On this clone itself: Its antigen remains unknown.

Study-level findings and limits: With doses of 0.1 to 3.0 mg/kg, CD4+ and CD8+ blood T cells had undergone clonal expansion by week 6.

This clonotype originated in an adult with an advanced solid tumor such as melanoma, head and neck, liver or kidney cancer. This specimen consisted of CD4+ or CD8+ T cells sorted from blood, obtained in a trial of the OX40 agonist ivuxolimab. V and J are TRBV5-6 and TRBJ2-1; a weak D match, TRBD2 (5 bases). CDR3 in amino acids: CASSWGVLSSYNEQFF. CDR3 nucleotide sequence: TGTGCCAGCAGCTGGGGAGTCCTCAGCTCCTACAATGAGCAGTTCTTC.